The 12 T cell receptor beta chains below come from one sample, sequenced in a study of Graves' ophthalmopathy and Graves' hyperthyroidism. RNA transcripts provided the template for amplifying TCR beta CDR3 regions. Following a first-round RT-PCR that used HTBI primers, a second-round multiplex PCR was carried out. TCRdb re-called the multiplex PCR reads through MiXCR, storing one row per CDR3 protein. The sample holds about 620,000 distinct CDR3 sequences, roughly 20% seen once. Specimen: peripheral blood. These receptors were taken from a woman aged 18-29 years with stable Graves' hyperthyroidism. Some clones in this sample may be carry-over from other donors' samples.

The chain has TRBV6-5 and TRBJ2-5; 11 bases agree with TRBD1. The CDR3 runs to 17 residues. Trimming took 4 bases from V and 5 from J; bases not matched to a gene: 12. Germline CDR1 reads MNHEY; CDR2 reads SVGAGI. The CDR3 here is CASSSTPGQGAWETQYF. DNA for the CDR3: TGTGCCAGCAGTTCCACCCCCGGACAGGGGGCATGGGAGACCCAGTACTTC.

This clonotype was found many times. V is TRBV6-1 and J is TRBJ1-1; D is unresolved. Germline lookup yields CDR1 MNHNS and CDR2 SASEGT. V lost 7 bases, J lost 4 bases, and 13 bases lay in between. The CDR3 has 13 amino acids. The CDR3 reads CASKGRTATEAFF. As DNA, the CDR3 is TGTGCCAGCAAAGGTCGGACGGCCACTGAAGCTTTCTTT.

This clonotype was counted at least ten times. CDR3 amino acids: CDIAAEAFF. The CDR3 DNA sequence: TGTGATATAGCAGCAGAAGCTTTCTTT. The V gene is TRBV19, the J gene TRBJ1-1; D remains unclear. The V gene's germline CDR1 is LNHDA and CDR2 SQIVND (reference sequence). The CDR3 has 9 amino acids.

There are a few counts of this clonotype. The J gene is TRBJ1-2, the V gene TRBV24-1; D unresolved. Germline V gives CDR1 KGHDR, CDR2 SFDVKD. CDR3 size: 14 residues. The germline V and J ends were trimmed by 3 bases and 7 bases, with 14 bases remaining between them. CDR3 residues: CATSDRASFSGYTF. CDR3 DNA sequence: TGTGCCACCAGTGATAGGGCGAGCTTCTCTGGCTACACCTTC.

This clonotype was counted ten times or more. The CDR3 nucleotides are TGTGCCAGCAGTTTCCTTTTACAGGACGATAACTATGGCTACACCTTC. This gives the protein CASSFLLQDDNYGYTF. The V gene is TRBV27, the J gene TRBJ1-2; the D gene is possibly TRBD1 (5 bases). V was cut by 3 bases and J by 1 base, with 15 bases left in between. Germline V CDR1 and CDR2: MNHEY, SMNVEV (reference sequence). The CDR3 extends over 16 amino acids.

This rearrangement joins TRBV15 to TRBJ2-7; 7 positions match TRBD2. The CDR3 spans 17 residues. The V gene's germline CDR1 is LNHNV and CDR2 YYDKDF (reference sequence). V dropped 0 bases and J dropped 3; count of bases not matched to a gene: 11. The CDR3 here is CATSRDQNSGVYYEQYF. As DNA, the CDR3 is TGTGCCACCAGCAGAGATCAAAACAGCGGGGTTTACTACGAGCAGTACTTC.

J is TRBJ1-6 and V is TRBV12-3 or TRBV12-4; no clear D. The germline V and J ends were trimmed by 7 bases and 3 bases, with 10 bases remaining between them. This CDR3 contains 14 residues. This CDR3 reads CASTQAGYNSPLHF. For the CDR3, the DNA is TGTGCCAGCACCCAAGCCGGCTATAATTCACCCCTCCACTTT.

Many counts were recorded for this clonotype. The chain carries TRBV28 and TRBJ2-7; D may be TRBD1 (5 bases). Looked up from germline, CDR1 is MDHEN and CDR2 is SYDVKM. V was shortened by 6 bases and J by 2 bases, with 23 bases between the two germline ends. The CDR3 has 17 residues. The CDR3 spells CASSNTNRFSPTYEQYF. CDR3 bases: TGTGCCAGCAGCAATACCAACAGGTTTTCTCCTACCTACGAGCAGTACTTC.

This clonotype was seen more than once but under ten times. The V gene is TRBV6-5, the J gene TRBJ1-6; TRBD1 agrees at 8 bases. V lost 2 bases, J lost 7 bases, and 10 bases stayed unmatched. The CDR3 loop spans 17 amino acids. Germline CDR1 reads MNHEY; CDR2 reads SVGAGI. This CDR3 reads CASSYLTPDRGNSPLHF. The CDR3 bases are TGTGCCAGCAGTTACCTCACTCCCGACAGGGGCAATTCACCCCTCCACTTT.

This clonotype was recorded many times. The chain carries TRBV5-1 and TRBJ1-3; tentatively, D is TRBD1 (5 bases). The length of the CDR3 is 16 residues. Germline CDR1 is SGHRS and CDR2 is YFSETQ. V was pared by 0 bases and J by 4 bases, with 14 bases between. In DNA, the CDR3 is TGCGCCAGCAGCTTGGACTCAGGGAACCCAGGAAACACCATATATTTT. Encoded protein: CASSLDSGNPGNTIYF. Combining the CDR3 with reference TRBV5-1 and TRBJ1-3 gives the whole variable domain KAGVTQTPRYLIKTRGQQVTLSCSPISGHRSVSWYQQTPGQGLQFLFEYFSETQRNKGNFPGRFSGRQFSNSRSEMNVSTLELGDSALYLCASSLDSGNPGNTIYFGEGSWLTVV.

The rearrangement links TRBV6-5 to TRBJ1-1, with TRBD1 as a possible D gene (6 bases). From germline, CDR1 is MNHEY and CDR2 SVGAGI. This CDR3 is 16 amino acids long. Trimming shortened V by 4 bases and J by 1 base, and 16 bases separated the two germline ends. The CDR3 nucleotides are TGTGCCAGCAGTTCTCCCCCGGGGGCTAGGAACACTGAAGCTTTCTTT. Protein: CASSSPPGARNTEAFF.

This clonotype was recorded many times. The chain is built from TRBV11-2 and TRBJ1-2; 9 nucleotides line up with TRBD1. CDR3 size: 18 residues. Germline trimming cut 5 bases from V and 2 bases from J; bases unmatched to any gene: 15. Germline V lookup: CDR1 SGHAT, CDR2 FQNNGV. CDR3 protein: CASSPFLDRGKGNYGYTF. The CDR3 nucleotides read TGTGCCAGCAGCCCCTTCCTGGACAGGGGTAAAGGAAACTATGGCTACACCTTC.